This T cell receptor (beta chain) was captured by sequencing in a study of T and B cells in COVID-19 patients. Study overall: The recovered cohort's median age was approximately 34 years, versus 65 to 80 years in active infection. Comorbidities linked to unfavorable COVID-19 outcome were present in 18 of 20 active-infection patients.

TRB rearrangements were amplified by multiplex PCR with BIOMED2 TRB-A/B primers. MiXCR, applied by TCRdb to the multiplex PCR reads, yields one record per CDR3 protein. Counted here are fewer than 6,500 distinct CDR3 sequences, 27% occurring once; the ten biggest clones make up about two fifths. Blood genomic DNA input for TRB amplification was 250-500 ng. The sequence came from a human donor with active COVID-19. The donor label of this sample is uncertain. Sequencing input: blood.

The DNA for the CDR3 is TGTGCCAGTAGTATCGCCGGACAGCTCAGGGGTACTGCGGGAGCTTTCTTT. It encodes CASSIAGQLRGTAGAFF. The gene calls are TRBV19 and TRBJ1-1, with D tentatively TRBD1 (6 bases). Deletions cut 3 bases from V and 10 bases from J, with 27 bases between. The V gene's germline CDR1 is LNHDA and CDR2 SQIVND (reference sequence). This CDR3 is built from 17 residues.